This TCR beta chain was captured by sequencing in a study of T cells and copy number aberrations in small-cell lung cancer. Overall study results and limits: Compared with adjacent lung tissue, tumors had lower T-cell richness and clonality and non-significantly lower density.

Notes on this clone: The antigen is unknown.

This table comes from immunoSEQ multiplex PCR, and its TCRdb copy is limited to in-frame clones, with some not included. The sample shows around 6,200 clones, roughly four fifths of them seen only once. The sequencing input was tumor tissue. The TCR was taken from a man aged 50 or older with small cell lung cancer.

The CDR3 is CASSLVLSAGVETQYF. The CDR3, as DNA: TGCGCCAGCAGCTTGGTACTCTCAGCGGGAGTGGAGACCCAGTACTTC. This chain connects TRBV5-1 to TRBJ2-5, with 8 positions matching TRBD2. V shed 0 bases and J 5 bases; nucleotides not matched to a gene: 9. Germline V lookup: CDR1 SGHRS, CDR2 YFSETQ. The CDR3 is 16 residues long.